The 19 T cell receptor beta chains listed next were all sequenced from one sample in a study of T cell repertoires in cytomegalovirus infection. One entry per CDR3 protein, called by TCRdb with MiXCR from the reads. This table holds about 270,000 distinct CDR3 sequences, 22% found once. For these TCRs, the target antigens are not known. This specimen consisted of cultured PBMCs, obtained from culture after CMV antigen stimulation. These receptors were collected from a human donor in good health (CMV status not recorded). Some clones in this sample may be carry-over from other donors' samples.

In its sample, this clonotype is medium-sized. CDR3 bases: TGTGCCAGCAGCGCCCAGGTGAACACTGAAGCTTTCTTT. It encodes CASSAQVNTEAFF. This chain connects TRBV9 to TRBJ1-1; D gene ambiguous. Germline V gene lookup returns CDR1 SGDLS and CDR2 YYNGEE. The CDR3 has 13 amino acids. The germline V and J ends were trimmed by 3 bases and 0 bases, with 6 bases remaining between them.

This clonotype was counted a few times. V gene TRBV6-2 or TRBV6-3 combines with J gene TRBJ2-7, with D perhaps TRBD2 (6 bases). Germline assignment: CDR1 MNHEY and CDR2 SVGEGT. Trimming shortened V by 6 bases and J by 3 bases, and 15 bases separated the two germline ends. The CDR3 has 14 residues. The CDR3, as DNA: TGTGCCAGCAGCGAACGCGGGACGGACTACGAGCAGTACGTC. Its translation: CASSERGTDYEQYV.

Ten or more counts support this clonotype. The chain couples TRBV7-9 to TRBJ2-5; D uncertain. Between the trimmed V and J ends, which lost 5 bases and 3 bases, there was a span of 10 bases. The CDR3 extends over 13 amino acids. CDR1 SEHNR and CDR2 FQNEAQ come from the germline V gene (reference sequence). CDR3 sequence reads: CASSPGREETQYF. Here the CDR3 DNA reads TGTGCCAGCAGCCCTGGGCGTGAAGAGACCCAGTACTTC.

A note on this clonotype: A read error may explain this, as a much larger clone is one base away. The CDR3 region has the DNA TGTGCCAGCTCCAGACGTTTCGCTAGTCGGGAGGCCCAGTACTTC. Translation: CASSRRFASREAQYF. The J gene is TRBJ2-5, the V gene TRBV7-2; 7 bases are shared with TRBD2. V dropped 8 bases and J dropped 9; count of bases not matched to a gene: 18. There are 15 residues in the CDR3. Germline V gene sequence: CDR1 SGHTA, CDR2 FQGNSA. The whole variable domain, filled in from reference TRBV7-2 and TRBJ2-5, reads GAGVSQSPSNKVTEKGKDVELRCDPISGHTALYWYRQSLGQGLEFLIYFQGNSAPDKSGLPSDRFSAERTGGSVSTLTIQRTQQEDSAVYLCASSRRFASREAQYFGPGTRLLVL.

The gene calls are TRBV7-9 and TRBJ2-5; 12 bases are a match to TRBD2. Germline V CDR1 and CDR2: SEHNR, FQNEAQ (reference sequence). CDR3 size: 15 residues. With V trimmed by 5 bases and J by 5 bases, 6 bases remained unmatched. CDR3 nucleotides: TGTGCCAGCAGCCAGACTAGCGGGAGATCGGAGACCCAGTACTTC. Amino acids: CASSQTSGRSETQYF.

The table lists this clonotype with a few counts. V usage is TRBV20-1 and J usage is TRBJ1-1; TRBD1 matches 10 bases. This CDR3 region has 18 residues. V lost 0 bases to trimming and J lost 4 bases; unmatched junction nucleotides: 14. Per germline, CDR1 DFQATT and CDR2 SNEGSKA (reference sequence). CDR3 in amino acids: CSARDGLGQGGASTEAFF. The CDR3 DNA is TGCAGTGCTAGAGATGGGCTAGGACAGGGGGGGGCGAGCACTGAAGCTTTCTTT.

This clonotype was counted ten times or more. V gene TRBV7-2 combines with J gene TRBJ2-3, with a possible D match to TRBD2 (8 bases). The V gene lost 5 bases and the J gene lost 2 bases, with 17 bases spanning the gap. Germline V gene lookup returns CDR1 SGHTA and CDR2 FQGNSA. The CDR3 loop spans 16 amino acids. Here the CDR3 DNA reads TGTGCCAGCAGCGAGGGGGCTAGCGGGTTCACAGATACGCAGTATTTT. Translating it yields CASSEGASGFTDTQYF.

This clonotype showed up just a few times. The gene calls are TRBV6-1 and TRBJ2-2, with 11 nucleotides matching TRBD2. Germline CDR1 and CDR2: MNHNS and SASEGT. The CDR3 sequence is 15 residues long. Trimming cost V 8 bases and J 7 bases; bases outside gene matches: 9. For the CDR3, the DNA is TGTGCCAGCCAATGGCTAGCGGGGGGAGGCGGGGAGCTGTTTTTT. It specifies CASQWLAGGGGELFF.

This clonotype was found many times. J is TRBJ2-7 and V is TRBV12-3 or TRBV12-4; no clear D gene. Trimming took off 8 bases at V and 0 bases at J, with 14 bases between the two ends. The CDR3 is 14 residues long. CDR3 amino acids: CASGLTGSSYEQYF. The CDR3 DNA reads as TGTGCCAGCGGATTGACTGGAAGCTCCTACGAGCAGTACTTC.

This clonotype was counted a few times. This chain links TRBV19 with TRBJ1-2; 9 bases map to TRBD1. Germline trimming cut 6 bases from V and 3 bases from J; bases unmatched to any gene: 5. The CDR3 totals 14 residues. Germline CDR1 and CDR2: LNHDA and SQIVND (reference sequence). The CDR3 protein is CASSEQGAYYGYTF. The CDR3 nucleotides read TGTGCCAGTAGCGAACAGGGGGCTTACTATGGCTACACCTTC.

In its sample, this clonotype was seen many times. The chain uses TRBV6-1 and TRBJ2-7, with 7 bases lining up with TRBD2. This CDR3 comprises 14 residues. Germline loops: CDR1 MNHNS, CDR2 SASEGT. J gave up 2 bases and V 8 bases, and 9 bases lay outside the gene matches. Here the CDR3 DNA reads TGTGCCAGCCATAAGGCGGGAGCTACCTACGAGCAGTACTTC. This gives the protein CASHKAGATYEQYF.

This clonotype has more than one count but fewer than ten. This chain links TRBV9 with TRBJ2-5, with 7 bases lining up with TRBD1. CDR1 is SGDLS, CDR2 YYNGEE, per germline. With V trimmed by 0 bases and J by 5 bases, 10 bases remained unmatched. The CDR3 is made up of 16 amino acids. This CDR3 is CASSVEGAGGIETQYF. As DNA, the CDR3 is TGTGCCAGCAGCGTAGAAGGGGCAGGGGGTATCGAGACCCAGTACTTC.

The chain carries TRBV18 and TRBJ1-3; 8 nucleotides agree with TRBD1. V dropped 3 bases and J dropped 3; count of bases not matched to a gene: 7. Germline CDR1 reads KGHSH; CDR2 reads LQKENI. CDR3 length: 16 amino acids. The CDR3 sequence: CASSPQPTGVGNTIYF. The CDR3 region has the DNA TGTGCCAGCTCACCTCAACCGACAGGGGTTGGAAACACCATATATTTT.

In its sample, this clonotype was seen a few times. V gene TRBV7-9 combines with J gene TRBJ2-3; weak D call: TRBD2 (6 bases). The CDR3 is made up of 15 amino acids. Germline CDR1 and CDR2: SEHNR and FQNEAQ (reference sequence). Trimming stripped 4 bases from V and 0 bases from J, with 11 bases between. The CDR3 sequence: CASSWGDSSTDTQYF. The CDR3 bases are TGTGCCAGCAGCTGGGGGGACTCTAGCACAGATACGCAGTATTTT.

The CDR3 DNA sequence: TGTGCCATCAGTGAACAGGGAAGGAACACTGAAGCTTTCTTT. Encoded protein: CAISEQGRNTEAFF. The genes are TRBV10-3 and TRBJ1-1; D is possibly TRBD1 (6 bases). Germline assignment: CDR1 ENHRY and CDR2 SYGVKD. V gave up 3 bases and J gave up 1 base, with 9 bases separating them. This CDR3 comprises 14 residues.

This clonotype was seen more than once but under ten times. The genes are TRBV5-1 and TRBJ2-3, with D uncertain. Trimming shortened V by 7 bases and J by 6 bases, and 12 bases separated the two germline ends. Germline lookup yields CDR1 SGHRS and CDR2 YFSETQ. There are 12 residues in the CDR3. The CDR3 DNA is TGCGCCAGCCGACACAGCGTGGATACGCAGTATTTT. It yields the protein CASRHSVDTQYF. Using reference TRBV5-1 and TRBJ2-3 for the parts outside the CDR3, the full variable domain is KAGVTQTPRYLIKTRGQQVTLSCSPISGHRSVSWYQQTPGQGLQFLFEYFSETQRNKGNFPGRFSGRQFSNSRSEMNVSTLELGDSALYLCASRHSVDTQYFGPGTRLTVL.

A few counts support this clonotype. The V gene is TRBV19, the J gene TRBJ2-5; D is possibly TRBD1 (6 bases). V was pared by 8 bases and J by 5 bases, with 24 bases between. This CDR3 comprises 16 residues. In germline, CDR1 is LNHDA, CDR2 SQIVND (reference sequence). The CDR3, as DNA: TGTGCCAGTCTGGGGACAACCCTTCTCGTAGTGGAGACCCAGTACTTC. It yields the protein CASLGTTLLVVETQYF.

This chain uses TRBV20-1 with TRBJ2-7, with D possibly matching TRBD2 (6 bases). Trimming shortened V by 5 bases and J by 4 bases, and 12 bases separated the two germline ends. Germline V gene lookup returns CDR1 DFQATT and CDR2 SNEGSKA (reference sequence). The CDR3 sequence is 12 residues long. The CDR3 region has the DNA TGCAGTGCTCCGACTAGAAAGTACGAGCAGTACTTC. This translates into CSAPTRKYEQYF.

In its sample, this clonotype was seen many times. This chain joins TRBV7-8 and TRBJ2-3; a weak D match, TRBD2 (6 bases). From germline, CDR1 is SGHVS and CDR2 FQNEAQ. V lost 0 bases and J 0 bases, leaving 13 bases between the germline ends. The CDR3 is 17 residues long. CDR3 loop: CASSLALSGSSTDTQYF. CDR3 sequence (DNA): TGTGCCAGCAGCTTAGCCCTGAGCGGGTCTAGCACAGATACGCAGTATTTT. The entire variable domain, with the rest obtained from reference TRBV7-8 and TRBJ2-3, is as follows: GAGVSQSPRYKVAKRGQDVALRCDPISGHVSLFWYQQALGQGPEFLTYFQNEAQLDKSGLPSDRFFAERPEGSVSTLKIQRTQQEDSAVYLCASSLALSGSSTDTQYFGPGTRLTVL.